The source of this T cell receptor (beta chain) is a study of cytomegalovirus exposure and HLA in healthy donors. The germline V gene encodes CDR1 SEHNR and CDR2 FQNEAQ (reference sequence). The CDR3 extends over 16 amino acids. Study observations and caveats: V- and J-gene trimming in TCR beta was tied to a missense DCLRE1C variant by an analysis performed later.

In the PCR, 60 Vbeta and 13 Jbeta primers were used. TCRdb keeps only in-frame clones here, not all; method: immunoSEQ multiplex PCR. The sample yields around 120,000 clones, roughly 69% seen once. In the case of this clone: Its specificity is unknown. Germline is not matched at one junction end, which may reflect a read error.

The TCR sequence derives from a man aged 45-60 years in good health and CMV-seropositive. The gene calls are TRBV7-9 and TRBJ2-1; 7 positions match TRBD2. Sequences were obtained from PBMCs. The DNA of the CDR3 is TGTTCCAGCAGCTTATCGGGCGGGAGCTCCTACAATGAGCAGTTCTTC. It codes for CSSSLSGGSSYNEQFF.